Presented here are 27 T cell receptor beta chains from one specimen sequenced in a study of lymphopenia after photon versus proton radiotherapy. Profiling relied on immunoSEQ multiplex PCR, and the TCRdb table lists in-frame clones only, not all of them. The sample carries about 30,000 clones, 90% to 95% recorded once. Sequences were derived from peripheral blood, sampled from a patient treated with photon-based radiotherapy. The receptors stem from a woman aged 45 to 65 with cholangiocarcinoma.

The V and J genes are TRBV4-3 and TRBJ1-2; no clear D gene. This CDR3 region has 14 residues. Germline V gene data show CDR1 as LGHNA and CDR2 as YSLEER. V was pared by 1 base and J by 3 bases, with 9 bases between. The CDR3 region is CASSQVNTDYGYTF. The CDR3 DNA reads as TGCGCCAGCAGCCAAGTCAACACCGACTATGGCTACACCTTC.

The chain employs TRBV29-1 and TRBJ2-5; the match to TRBD2 covers 11 bases. J lost 0 bases, V lost 6 bases, and 6 bases had no gene match. The CDR3 loop spans 15 amino acids. The germline CDR1 and CDR2 sequences are SQVTM and ANQGSEA. Here the CDR3 reads CSVNRLAGYQETQYF. The CDR3 DNA reads TGCAGCGTGAACCGACTAGCGGGGTACCAAGAGACCCAGTACTTC.

This clone was recorded a few times. The rearrangement links TRBV21-1 to TRBJ1-2; no DNA check was done on the table's D call, TRBD1. TRBV21-1 is a documented pseudogene. The CDR3 has 17 amino acids. Written as DNA, the CDR3 is TGTGCCAGCAGCAAAGGGGACAGCCGTATGGTAAGCATCGTGTACACCTTC. This codes for CASSKGDSRMVSIVYTF.

The chain couples TRBV6-1 to TRBJ1-2, with 7 bases matching TRBD1. The V and J ends lost 7 bases and 4 bases, in that order; junction bases with no gene match: 12. Germline-derived CDR1 and CDR2 are MNHNS and SASEGT. The CDR3 consists of 15 residues. CDR3 sequence (DNA): TGTGCCAGCAAACCGGGACAGACAAACCCCTATGGCTACACCTTC. Residues: CASKPGQTNPYGYTF.

The chain carries TRBV6-5 and TRBJ2-4; TRBD1 is a possible D gene (6 bases). The V gene's germline CDR1 is MNHEY and CDR2 SVGAGI. V shed 10 bases and J shed 8 bases, with 15 bases lying between them. This CDR3 region has 12 residues. DNA of the CDR3: TGTGCCACCGAGGACGAGGGGGACATTCAGTACTTC. The encoded protein is CATEDEGDIQYF.

The V call is TRBV9, the J call TRBJ1-3, with D uncertain. The CDR3 contains 14 residues. The germline V and J ends were trimmed by 0 bases and 3 bases, with 7 bases remaining between them. Germline V gene sequence: CDR1 SGDLS, CDR2 YYNGEE. The CDR3 DNA is TGTGCCAGCAGCGTAGCGGGCAATGGAAACACCATATATTTT. Translation: CASSVAGNGNTIYF.

The genes are TRBV4-3 and TRBJ2-1; D is uncertain. CDR3 length: 12 residues. Germline values: CDR1 LGHNA, CDR2 YSLEER. Trimming stripped 0 bases from V and 6 bases from J, with 3 bases between. The CDR3 DNA reads TGCGCCAGCAGCCAAGATTCCAATGAGCAGTTCTTC. Amino acid sequence: CASSQDSNEQFF.

The chain links TRBV6-5 to TRBJ1-1; D gene ambiguous. Trimming shortened V by 0 bases and J by 3 bases, and 8 bases separated the two germline ends. Per the germline V gene, CDR1 is MNHEY and CDR2 is SVGAGI. This CDR3 contains 14 residues. The CDR3 DNA reads as TGTGCCAGCAGTTACTCGCTGCAGGACACTGAAGCTTTCTTT. It is translated as CASSYSLQDTEAFF.

The rearrangement joins TRBV10-1 to TRBJ1-5, with 9 bases identical to TRBD1. The V and J ends lost 5 bases and 1 base, in that order; junction bases with no gene match: 12. This CDR3 is built from 18 residues. The germline CDR1 and CDR2 sequences are WNHNN and SYGVQD (reference sequence). CDR3 DNA sequence: TGCGCCAGCAGTCTGTGGACAGGGGCTGAGAGGAGCAATCAGCCCCAGCATTTT. It yields the protein CASSLWTGAERSNQPQHF.

This clone has more than one count but fewer than ten. This chain uses TRBV7-9 with TRBJ1-6, with D unclear. The CDR3 runs to 11 residues. The germline CDR1 and CDR2 sequences are SEHNR and FQNEAQ (reference sequence). Trimming removed 4 bases from V and 10 bases from J, with 5 bases in between. The CDR3 DNA reads TGTGCCAGCAGCTCCATCTCACCCCTCCACTTT. Translating gives CASSSISPLHF.

The chain links TRBV18 to TRBJ2-6; D is undetermined. From germline, CDR1 is KGHSH and CDR2 LQKENI. Trimming shortened V by 3 bases and J by 1 base, and 7 bases separated the two germline ends. The CDR3 runs 15 residues. The CDR3 protein is CASSPAGSGANVLTF. For the CDR3, the DNA is TGTGCCAGCTCACCGGCTGGGTCTGGGGCCAACGTCCTGACTTTC.

The gene calls are TRBV2 and TRBJ1-2, with D perhaps matching TRBD1 (5 bases). This CDR3 comprises 17 residues. The germline V gene has CDR1 SNHLY and CDR2 FYNNEI. V lost 7 bases to trimming and J lost 7 bases, with 28 bases between them. The CDR3 is CASILLRSARVGSGYTF. CDR3 coding DNA: TGTGCCAGCATTTTGCTCCGGAGCGCCAGGGTGGGGAGTGGCTACACCTTC.

The chain couples TRBV14 to TRBJ2-4; unclear D gene. Germline loops: CDR1 SGHDN, CDR2 FVKESK. The CDR3 contains 16 residues. V was trimmed by 0 bases and J by 0 bases, leaving 9 bases between them. DNA for the CDR3: TGTGCCAGCAGCCAAGATGTCAGATTAGCCAAAAACATTCAGTACTTC. It is translated as CASSQDVRLAKNIQYF.

This sequence joins TRBV5-5 and TRBJ1-2; 10 nucleotides align to TRBD1. J lost 2 bases, V lost 4 bases, and 8 bases had no gene match. The CDR3 length is 16 residues. Germline V CDR1 and CDR2: SGHKS, YYEKEE (reference sequence). The CDR3 region is CASSGRRTGGNYGYTF. For the CDR3, the DNA is TGTGCCAGCAGCGGGCGCCGGACAGGGGGGAACTATGGCTACACCTTC.

This chain uses TRBV29-1 with TRBJ2-1; D might be TRBD2 (6 bases). The V gene's germline CDR1 is SQVTM and CDR2 ANQGSEA. V lost 5 bases, J lost 2 bases, and 16 bases lay in between. CDR3 length: 15 residues. This CDR3 is CSVRAGPLPYNEQFF. CDR3 sequence (DNA): TGCAGCGTTCGAGCGGGCCCTTTACCCTACAATGAGCAGTTCTTC.

V gene TRBV27 combines with J gene TRBJ1-4; D unresolved. Germline V lookup: CDR1 MNHEY, CDR2 SMNVEV (reference sequence). CDR3 length: 16 amino acids. Trimming removed 3 bases at V and 4 bases at J, with 15 bases between. CDR3: CASSFLSDVGNEKLFF. For the CDR3, the DNA is TGTGCCAGCAGTTTCCTCTCCGATGTCGGTAATGAAAAACTGTTTTTT. Variable domain in full (rest from reference TRBV27 and TRBJ1-4): EAQVTQNPRYLITVTGKKLTVTCSQNMNHEYMSWYRQDPGLGLRQIYYSMNVEVTDKGDVPEGYKVSRKEKRNFPLILESPSPNQTSLYFCASSFLSDVGNEKLFFGSGTQLSVL.

The J gene is TRBJ1-2, the V gene TRBV7-6; D may be TRBD1 (5 bases). Germline V CDR1 and CDR2: SGHVS, FNYEAQ. The CDR3 length is 17 residues. Trimming took off 4 bases at V and 3 bases at J, with 21 bases between the two ends. The CDR3 sequence: CASSSPGTLGVHYGYTF. Written as DNA, the CDR3 is TGTGCCAGCAGCTCCCCCGGGACCCTAGGGGTCCACTATGGCTACACCTTC.

In its sample, this clone was seen once. The chain carries TRBV7-8 and TRBJ1-6; D remains unclear. V lost 6 bases and J lost 9, with 15 bases in between. Looked up from germline, CDR1 is SGHVS and CDR2 is FQNEAQ. The CDR3 consists of 14 residues. The CDR3 region has the DNA TGTGCCAGCAGGTCAACCCGCAAGGGTTCACCCCTCCACTTT. Translation: CASRSTRKGSPLHF.

The J gene is TRBJ1-2, the V gene TRBV5-4; no definite D call. The CDR3 contains 12 residues. Trimming removed 2 bases at V and 4 bases at J, with 6 bases between. Germline V lookup: CDR1 SGHNT, CDR2 YYREEE (reference sequence). DNA of the CDR3: TGTGCCAGCAGCTTCGGATCCTATGGCTACACCTTC. Its protein is CASSFGSYGYTF.

This chain uses TRBV14 with TRBJ2-3; a possible D gene is TRBD2 (6 bases). Trimming shortened V by 3 bases and J by 3 bases, and 19 bases separated the two germline ends. The CDR3 is made up of 17 amino acids. Germline V gene sequence: CDR1 SGHDN, CDR2 FVKESK. The CDR3 DNA follows: TGTGCCAGCAGCCACCACCGACGGGGCGCGGGGACAGATACGCAGTATTTT. It codes for CASSHHRRGAGTDTQYF.

The genes are TRBV29-1 and TRBJ1-1; no clear D. Germline values: CDR1 SQVTM, CDR2 ANQGSEA. CDR3 length: 11 amino acids. V lost 4 bases and J lost 0, with 3 bases in between. Here the CDR3 reads CSVVLNTEAFF. The CDR3 nucleotides read TGCAGCGTTGTATTGAACACTGAAGCTTTCTTT.

This clone occurred a few times. The V and J genes are TRBV7-9 and TRBJ1-5; 9 bases are a match to TRBD1. The CDR3 consists of 16 residues. Germline V gene sequence: CDR1 SEHNR, CDR2 FQNEAQ (reference sequence). With 1 base clipped from V and 0 bases from J, the junction kept 1 base outside the gene matches. CDR3 loop: CASSLGQGDSNQPQHF. DNA of the CDR3: TGTGCCAGCAGCTTAGGACAGGGGGATAGCAATCAGCCCCAGCATTTT.

The J gene is TRBJ1-5, the V gene TRBV27; TRBD1 agrees at 8 bases. The V segment lost 4 bases and the J segment 4 bases; nucleotides outside the gene matches: 3. Looked up from germline, CDR1 is MNHEY and CDR2 is SMNVEV (reference sequence). This CDR3 region has 14 residues. CDR3 in amino acids: CASSSTGGNQPQHF. CDR3 bases: TGTGCCAGCAGTTCTACAGGGGGAAATCAGCCCCAGCATTTT.

V and J are TRBV10-2 and TRBJ2-7; tentative D call: TRBD1 (6 bases). The germline V and J ends were trimmed by 8 bases and 3 bases, with 20 bases remaining between them. The V gene's germline CDR1 is WSHSY and CDR2 SAAADI. The CDR3 is 15 residues long. For the CDR3, the DNA is TGCGCCAGCTTGACCGGGAAAAGGGGGTACTACGAGCAGTACTTC. This translates into CASLTGKRGYYEQYF.

The chain combines TRBV19 with TRBJ1-1; D is possibly TRBD1 (6 bases). The V gene's germline CDR1 is LNHDA and CDR2 SQIVND (reference sequence). The CDR3 has 14 amino acids. Trimming took off 6 bases at V and 4 bases at J, with 15 bases between the two ends. The CDR3 region has the DNA TGTGCCAGTAGAAGGCTAAACAGGGTCACTGAAGCTTTCTTT. The encoded protein is CASRRLNRVTEAFF.

J is TRBJ2-2 and V is TRBV27; 9 bases agree with TRBD2. Germline V gene lookup returns CDR1 MNHEY and CDR2 SMNVEV (reference sequence). CDR3 length equals 17 residues. J lost 3 bases, V lost 4 bases, and 9 bases had no gene match. CDR3 coding DNA: TGTGCCAGCAGTTCGATATCTAGCGGGGTAGACACCGGGGAGCTGTTTTTT. Translation gives CASSSISSGVDTGELFF.

The rearrangement uses TRBV7-8 and TRBJ1-2, with 9 positions matching TRBD1. V dropped 5 bases and J dropped 8; count of bases not matched to a gene: 12. Germline CDR1 and CDR2: SGHVS and FQNEAQ. There are 15 residues in the CDR3. Here the CDR3 reads CASSLTGTGSGGYTF. In DNA form, the CDR3 reads TGTGCCAGCAGCCTTACCGGGACAGGGAGTGGGGGCTACACCTTC.